This T cell receptor (beta chain) was retrieved from a study of blood T cell repertoires in COVID-19. Study context: Sites across the United States, Italy and Spain contributed samples from acute and convalescent COVID-19. PBMCs, B-cell-depleted T cells, or T cells provided the cDNA or gDNA that made up the material.

Original processing methods: Reference gene primer amplification gave nucleated cell count estimates. TCRdb keeps only in-frame clones here, not all; method: immunoSEQ multiplex PCR. V and J calls and clone size are those listed in that table; D and trimming were worked out from the DNA. This table holds 150,000 to 200,000 clones, around nine tenths found once. The CDR3 loop spans 15 amino acids. Germline loops: CDR1 MDHEN, CDR2 SYDVKM. After removal of 5 bases from V and 9 bases from J, the junction contained 8 bases not matched to a gene. Sequencing was carried out using peripheral blood. The chain carries TRBV28 and TRBJ1-6; 9 nucleotides match TRBD1. This clonotype originated in a man between 65 and 79 years old with acute or convalescent COVID-19. The CDR3 DNA is TGTGCCAGCAGTCTACCGGGACAGGGCGGTTCACCCCTCCACTTT. Protein sequence: CASSLPGQGGSPLHF.